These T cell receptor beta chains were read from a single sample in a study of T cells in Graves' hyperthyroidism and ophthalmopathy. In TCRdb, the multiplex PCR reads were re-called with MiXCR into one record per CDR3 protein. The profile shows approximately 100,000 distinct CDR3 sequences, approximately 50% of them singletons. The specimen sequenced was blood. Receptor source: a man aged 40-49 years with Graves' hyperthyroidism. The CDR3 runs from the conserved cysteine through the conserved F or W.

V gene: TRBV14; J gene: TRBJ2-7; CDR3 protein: CASSQPGSRTTYEQYF
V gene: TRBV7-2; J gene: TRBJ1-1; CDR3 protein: CASSLSHMNTEAFF
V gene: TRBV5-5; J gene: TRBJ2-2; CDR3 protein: CASSFGGTGELFF
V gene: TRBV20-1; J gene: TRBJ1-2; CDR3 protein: CSAPGQGAFGYTF
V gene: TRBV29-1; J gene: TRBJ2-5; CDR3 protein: CSVEIWAQRETQYF
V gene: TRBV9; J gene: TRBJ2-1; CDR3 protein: CASSVATARSYNEQFF
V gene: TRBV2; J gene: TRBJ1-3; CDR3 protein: CASSDQRHVSEGNTIYF
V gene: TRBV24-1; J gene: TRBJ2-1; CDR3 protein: CATSDSRSSGGRTDTQFF
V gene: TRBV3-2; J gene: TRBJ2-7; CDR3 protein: CASSQPRDRGILEQYF
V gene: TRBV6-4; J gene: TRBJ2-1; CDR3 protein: CASSPGTGTYNEQFF
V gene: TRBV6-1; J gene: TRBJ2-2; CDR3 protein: CASRGTGGTGELFF
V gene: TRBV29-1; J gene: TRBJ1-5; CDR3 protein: CSVRAGDQPQHF
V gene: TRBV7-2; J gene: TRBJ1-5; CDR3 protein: CASSLRDRGWNQPQHF
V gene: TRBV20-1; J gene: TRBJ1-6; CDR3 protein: CSARAGQFSPLHF
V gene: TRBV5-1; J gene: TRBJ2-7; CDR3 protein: CASILLEGLRAVF
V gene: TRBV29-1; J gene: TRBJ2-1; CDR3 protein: CSVGLAGGPLELYNEQFF
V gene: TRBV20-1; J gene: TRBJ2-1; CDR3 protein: CSAATPGQGREQFF
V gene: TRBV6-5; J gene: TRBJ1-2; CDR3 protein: CASSQAGTGGMSYTF
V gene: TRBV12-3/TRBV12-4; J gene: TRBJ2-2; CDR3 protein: CASSEGRGRTGELFF
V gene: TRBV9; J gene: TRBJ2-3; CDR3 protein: CASSVAGIGDTQYF
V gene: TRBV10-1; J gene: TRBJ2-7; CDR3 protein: CASSAGTSEHEQYF
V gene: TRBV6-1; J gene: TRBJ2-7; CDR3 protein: CASSEAPYEQYF
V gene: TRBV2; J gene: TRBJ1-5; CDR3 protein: CASSDRDQPQHF
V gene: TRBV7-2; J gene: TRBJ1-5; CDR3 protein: CASSPQDRWQPPQHF
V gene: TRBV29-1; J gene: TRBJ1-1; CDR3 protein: CSVVGAAEAFF
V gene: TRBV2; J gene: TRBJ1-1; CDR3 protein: CASMGQGAGETEAFF
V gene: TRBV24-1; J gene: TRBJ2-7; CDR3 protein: CATSDSPGQSNYEQYF
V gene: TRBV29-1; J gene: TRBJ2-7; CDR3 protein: CSGGGSYEQYF
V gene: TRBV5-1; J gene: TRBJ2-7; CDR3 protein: CASNPIAGLKGEQYF
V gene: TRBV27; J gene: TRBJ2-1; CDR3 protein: CASSPDPYNEQFF
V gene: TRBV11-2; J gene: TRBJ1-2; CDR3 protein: CASSLVGTEGYTF
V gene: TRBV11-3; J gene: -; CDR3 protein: CASSSGRGEDNEQFF
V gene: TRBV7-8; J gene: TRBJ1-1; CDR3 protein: CASSAQFQGNTEAFF
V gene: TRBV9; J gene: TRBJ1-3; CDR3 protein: CASSTGGSGNTIYF
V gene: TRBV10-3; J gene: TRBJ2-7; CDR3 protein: CATQGLDRAAYEQYF
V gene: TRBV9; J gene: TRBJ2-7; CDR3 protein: CASSVSEARYEQYF
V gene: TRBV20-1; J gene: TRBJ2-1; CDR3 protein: CSAETPGTRWDEQFF
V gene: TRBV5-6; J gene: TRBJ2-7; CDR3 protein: CASSLFDRGRTRDLEQYF
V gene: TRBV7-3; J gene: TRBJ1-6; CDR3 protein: CASSQGNSPLHF
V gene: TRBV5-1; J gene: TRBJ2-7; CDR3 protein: CASSSGTGNEQYF
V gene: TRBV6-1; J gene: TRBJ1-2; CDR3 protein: CASSVGGGGPYGYTF
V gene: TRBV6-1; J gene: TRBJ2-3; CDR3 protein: CASSGTSSSTDTQYF
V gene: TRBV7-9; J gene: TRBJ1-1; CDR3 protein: CASSLDTTGYTEAFF
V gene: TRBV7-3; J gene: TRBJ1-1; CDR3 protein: CASSPGTEAFF